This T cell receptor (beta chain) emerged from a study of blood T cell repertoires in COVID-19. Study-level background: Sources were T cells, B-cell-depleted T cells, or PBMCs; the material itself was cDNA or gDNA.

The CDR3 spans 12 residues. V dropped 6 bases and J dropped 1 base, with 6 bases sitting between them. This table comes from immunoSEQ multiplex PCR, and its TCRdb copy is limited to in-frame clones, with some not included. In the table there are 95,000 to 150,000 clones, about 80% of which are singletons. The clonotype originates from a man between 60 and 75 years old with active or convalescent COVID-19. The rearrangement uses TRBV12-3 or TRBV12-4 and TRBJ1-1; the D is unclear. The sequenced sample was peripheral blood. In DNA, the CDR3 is TGTGCCAGCAGGCCGAGGAACACTGAAGCTTTCTTT. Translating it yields CASRPRNTEAFF.